This T cell receptor beta chain was sequenced in a study of blood T cell repertoires in COVID-19. Study-level background: The origin of the acute and convalescent COVID-19 samples was the United States, Italy and Spain. The analysed material was cDNA or gDNA that came from T cells, B-cell-depleted T cells, or PBMCs.

As handled by the study authors: Estimates of nucleated cell counts were drawn from the amplification of reference gene primers. The repertoire was sequenced with immunoSEQ multiplex PCR; TCRdb's copy has only in-frame clones and lacks some. V and J calls and clone size come straight from that table; D and trimming were deduced from the DNA. The sample includes some 140,000 clones, about 89% of them seen just once. There are 16 residues in the CDR3. Germline V gives CDR1 SGHNT, CDR2 YYREEE (reference sequence). The junction had 5 bases not matched to a gene; V was cut back by 3 bases and J by 1 base.

The rearrangement joins TRBV5-4 to TRBJ2-5; 11 bases align to TRBD2. This clonotype was obtained from a man over 45 with acute or convalescent COVID-19. Specimen: peripheral blood. The CDR3 sequence is CASSSTSGVGQETQYF. The CDR3 nucleotides are TGTGCCAGCAGCTCGACTAGCGGGGTGGGCCAAGAGACCCAGTACTTC.